This record looks at one TCR beta chain sequence and its context. Its target is not known. The same CDR3 can be traced to other DNA sequences in this sample. In the authors' workflow: Filtering differed since immunoSEQ provided only junctions, with no quality scores. Method: immunoSEQ multiplex PCR; TCRdb's copy keeps in-frame clones and lacks some. V, J and clone size derive from that table, while D and trimming were established from the DNA sequence. Of around 990,000 clones listed, 70% to 85% are singletons. CD4+ cells underwent separation, giving CD45RA+ naive and CD45RA-negative memory subsets. V gave up 0 bases and J gave up 5 bases, with 8 bases separating them. CDR3 length: 13 amino acids. CDR1 is SGHRS and CDR2 is YFSETQ in the germline V gene. The data belong to a study of shared clonotypes between healthy human individuals. Study-level results: The four-donor shared clonotypes exceeded non-shared clonotypes in generation probability, with non-shared ones scoring lower.

This receptor was obtained from a man between 18 and 29 years old in good health. Some clones in this sample may be carry-over from other donors' samples. The V call is TRBV5-1, the J call TRBJ2-5; D remains ambiguous. Sequenced input: memory CD4+ T cells from PBMCs. Subset denoted: CD45RA-negative fraction. CDR3 sequence: CASSLGVEETQYF. CDR3 DNA sequence: TGCGCCAGCAGCTTGGGGGTCGAGGAGACCCAGTACTTC.